These 22 T cell receptor beta chains were sequenced from one sample in a study of T-cell reconstitution after alpha-beta-depleted transplantation in children. Unique molecular identifiers were used in preparing the TCRbeta library. MiXCR, applied by TCRdb to the PCR reads, yields one record per CDR3 protein. The sample lists around 500,000 distinct CDR3 sequences, roughly an eighth occurring once. The specimen comprised PBMCs from the stem cell graft donor, sampled from the stem cell graft. These TCRs come from a human donor who donated a stem cell graft to a child with combined immunodeficiency.

The chain has TRBV5-1 and TRBJ2-3, with 8 bases fitting TRBD2. V lost 3 bases to trimming and J lost 4 bases; unmatched junction nucleotides: 4. The germline gives CDR1 SGHRS, CDR2 YFSETQ. The CDR3 totals 14 residues. The DNA for the CDR3 is TGCGCCAGCAGCTCCGGGAGGGCCCCAGATACGCAGTATTTT. This translates into CASSSGRAPDTQYF.

V usage is TRBV11-1 and J usage is TRBJ2-2; TRBD2 matches 13 bases. In germline, CDR1 is SGHAT, CDR2 FQDESV (reference sequence). The junction had 8 bases not matched to a gene; V was cut back by 0 bases and J by 1 base. The CDR3 runs 20 residues. CDR3 in amino acids: CASSLAFERTSGRNTGELFF. The CDR3, as DNA: TGTGCCAGCAGCTTAGCGTTTGAAAGGACTAGCGGGAGGAACACCGGGGAGCTGTTTTTT.

Concerning this clonotype: The junction departs from the called germline gene at one end, perhaps through a read error. This chain links TRBV3-1 with TRBJ2-3, with 11 bases matching TRBD2. CDR3 length equals 19 residues. Germline CDR1 and CDR2: LGHDT and YNNKEL (reference sequence). CDR3 DNA: TGTACCAGCAGACTCAACCTAGCGGGGGGCCTGGGGGTTACAGATACGCAGTATTTT. Its translation: CTSRLNLAGGLGVTDTQYF.

This clonotype occurred many times. The J gene is TRBJ2-3, the V gene TRBV10-3, with 11 bases aligning to TRBD2. The CDR3 runs to 15 residues. Germline V gives CDR1 ENHRY, CDR2 SYGVKD. J was trimmed by 6 bases and V by 6 bases; bases with no gene match: 8. The CDR3 nucleotides read TGTGCCATCAGGGGGACTAGCGGAACATGGGATACGCAGTATTTT. It codes for CAIRGTSGTWDTQYF.

The genes are TRBV28 and TRBJ2-5; 10 bases map to TRBD2. The CDR3 is 16 residues long. J gave up 5 bases and V 2 bases, and 8 bases lay outside the gene matches. Germline CDR1 and CDR2: MDHEN and SYDVKM. The CDR3 loop is CASSLEAGGLTETQYF. The CDR3 DNA reads as TGTGCCAGCAGTTTAGAAGCGGGGGGGCTCACGGAGACCCAGTACTTC.

This clonotype has more than one count but fewer than ten. V usage is TRBV2 and J usage is TRBJ2-6, with D possibly TRBD1 on 6 matching bases. CDR3 length: 15 residues. V lost 5 bases and J 2 bases, leaving 10 bases between the germline ends. Germline V CDR1 and CDR2: SNHLY, FYNNEI. The CDR3 coding sequence is TGTGCCAGCAGTAACAGGGTAACTGGGGCCAACGTCCTGACTTTC. Translated: CASSNRVTGANVLTF.

This clonotype was found a few times. The chain has TRBV12-3 or TRBV12-4 and TRBJ2-7; D unclear. Between the trimmed V and J ends, which lost 6 bases and 7 bases, there was a span of 13 bases. CDR3 length equals 12 residues. The chain's CDR3 is CASSQNKPEQYF. In DNA, the CDR3 is TGTGCCAGCAGCCAGAATAAGCCAGAGCAGTACTTC.

This clonotype was observed a handful of times. The chain combines TRBV2 with TRBJ1-1, with no clear D. The CDR3 length is 12 residues. Germline lookup yields CDR1 SNHLY and CDR2 FYNNEI. V was clipped by 8 bases and J by 2 bases, with 9 bases between them. CDR3 region: CASRVGNTEAFF. The CDR3 DNA reads TGTGCCAGCCGGGTCGGCAACACTGAAGCTTTCTTT.

This clonotype was observed at least ten times. The gene calls are TRBV12-3 or TRBV12-4 and TRBJ2-1; D unresolved. Trimming shortened V by 2 bases and J by 7 bases, and 6 bases separated the two germline ends. This CDR3 spans 12 amino acids. The CDR3 region is CASSLSQNEQFF. As DNA, the CDR3 is TGTGCCAGCAGTTTAAGTCAAAATGAGCAGTTCTTC.

The chain couples TRBV20-1 to TRBJ1-2; the D gene is possibly TRBD1 (5 bases). V was shortened by 1 base and J by 3 bases, with 12 bases between the two germline ends. The germline V gene has CDR1 DFQATT and CDR2 SNEGSKA (reference sequence). This CDR3 contains 14 residues. CDR3 amino acids: CSARAAGRYYGYTF. Here the CDR3 DNA reads TGCAGTGCTAGAGCGGCAGGGCGATACTATGGCTACACCTTC.

This clonotype was recorded many times. This chain's CDR3 is CASSPRDSANYGYTF. CDR3 DNA sequence: TGTGCCAGCAGCCCGCGGGACAGCGCTAACTATGGCTACACCTTC. The chain joins TRBV7-8 to TRBJ1-2; TRBD1 matches 7 bases. Germline V gene data show CDR1 as SGHVS and CDR2 as FQNEAQ. J lost 0 bases, V lost 5 bases, and 6 bases had no gene match. CDR3 length equals 15 residues.

This clonotype was seen a handful of times. The V gene is TRBV27, the J gene TRBJ2-7; no firm D call. The CDR3 sequence is 14 residues long. V lost 6 bases to trimming and J lost 5 bases, with 17 bases between them. Germline V lookup: CDR1 MNHEY, CDR2 SMNVEV (reference sequence). The CDR3 DNA is TGTGCCAGCAGCCAGCCGGGCCCCACTAACGAGCAGTACTTC. This translates into CASSQPGPTNEQYF.

This clonotype was detected only a few times. The rearrangement uses TRBV6-5 and TRBJ2-1; D is possibly TRBD2 (6 bases). Germline V gene data show CDR1 as MNHEY and CDR2 as SVGAGI. Trimming left V 2 bases short and J 10 bases short, with 21 bases between. This CDR3 has 16 amino acids. The CDR3 protein is CASSYARGYSPGEQFF. DNA for the CDR3: TGTGCCAGCAGTTACGCCCGGGGGTACTCCCCGGGGGAGCAGTTCTTC.

This clonotype appeared once. One base away lies a much larger clone, so this may be a sequencing read error. This chain links TRBV12-3 or TRBV12-4 with TRBJ2-3; 8 nucleotides match TRBD2. This CDR3 is 13 amino acids long. The CDR3 DNA follows: TGTGCCAGCAGGCCACTAGCGGAAGATACGGAGTATTTT. Translation: CASRPLAEDTEYF.

The chain carries TRBV5-1 and TRBJ2-7, with a weak D call TRBD1 (6 bases). Germline CDR1 and CDR2: SGHRS and YFSETQ. The CDR3 is 13 residues long. V dropped 3 bases and J dropped 6 bases, with 13 bases sitting between them. The chain's CDR3 is CASSSLQGVEQYF. The CDR3 nucleotides read TGCGCCAGCAGCTCGTTACAGGGAGTCGAGCAGTACTTC. Using reference TRBV5-1 and TRBJ2-7 for the parts outside the CDR3, the full variable domain is KAGVTQTPRYLIKTRGQQVTLSCSPISGHRSVSWYQQTPGQGLQFLFEYFSETQRNKGNFPGRFSGRQFSNSRSEMNVSTLELGDSALYLCASSSLQGVEQYFGPGTRLTVT.

This clonotype was picked up a small number of times. This chain connects TRBV11-2 to TRBJ2-5, with 8 bases that match TRBD1. Germline assignment: CDR1 SGHAT and CDR2 FQNNGV. The V segment lost 4 bases and the J segment 5 bases; nucleotides outside the gene matches: 9. This CDR3 is built from 15 residues. The CDR3 sequence: CASSSQQGVEETQYF. For the CDR3, the DNA is TGTGCCAGCAGCTCCCAACAGGGGGTCGAGGAGACCCAGTACTTC.

The V call is TRBV7-9, the J call TRBJ1-4; D is undetermined. V shed 5 bases and J shed 8 bases, with 12 bases lying between them. Germline assignment: CDR1 SEHNR and CDR2 FQNEAQ (reference sequence). The CDR3 runs to 13 residues. CDR3 amino acids: CASSLIGLEKLFF. In nucleotides, the CDR3 is TGTGCCAGCAGCCTCATCGGGTTAGAAAAACTGTTTTTT.

This chain connects TRBV6-2 or TRBV6-3 to TRBJ2-3, with 8 bases identical to TRBD2. Germline V gene lookup returns CDR1 MNHEY and CDR2 SVGEGT. There are 14 residues in the CDR3. J lost 4 bases, V lost 5 bases, and 5 bases had no gene match. CDR3 nucleotides: TGTGCCAGCAGTCCCCGGCGGGAGGCAGATACGCAGTATTTT. This sequence encodes CASSPRREADTQYF.

In this sample, this clonotype turned up once. The gene calls are TRBV4-3 and TRBJ2-1, with 11 bases lining up with TRBD2. The trim removed 1 base at V and 9 bases at J, leaving 11 bases unmatched. Germline assignment: CDR1 LGHNA and CDR2 YSLEER. The CDR3 has 17 residues. The CDR3 DNA is TGCGCCAGCAGCCAAGGACTAGCGGGAATGGTCGGCGGTGAGCAGTTCTTC. Protein product: CASSQGLAGMVGGEQFF.

This clonotype was picked up many times. J is TRBJ1-1 and V is TRBV12-5, with D uncertain. Trimming removed 1 base from V and 4 bases from J, with 7 bases in between. The CDR3 totals 13 residues. Germline lookup yields CDR1 LGHNT and CDR2 FRNRAP. In DNA form, the CDR3 reads TGTGCTAGTGGTTTGGACAGAAGCACTGAAGCTTTCTTT. Translation gives CASGLDRSTEAFF.

The genes are TRBV5-6 and TRBJ2-7, with TRBD1 matching over 10 bases. V gave up 4 bases and J gave up 4 bases; unmatched junction bases: 11. CDR1 SGHDT and CDR2 YYEEEE come from the germline V gene. The CDR3 is made up of 16 amino acids. The CDR3 nucleotides read TGTGCCAGCAGCCCGGGACAGGGGTCGGAAGCTTACGAGCAGTACTTC. Translating it yields CASSPGQGSEAYEQYF.

The V call is TRBV18, the J call TRBJ1-2, with 9 bases aligning to TRBD1. This CDR3 comprises 13 residues. CDR1 and CDR2 from the germline V gene are KGHSH and LQKENI. With 3 bases clipped from V and 9 bases from J, the junction kept 5 bases outside the gene matches. This CDR3 reads CASSPGTGSRYTF. Written as DNA, the CDR3 is TGTGCCAGCTCACCCGGGACAGGGAGTCGCTACACCTTC.